This T cell receptor (beta chain) is drawn from a study of CD8 T cells in Susac syndrome. Sequencing of TCR beta was performed on blood CD8+ T cells and on blood CD4+ T cells. Reverse transcription used about 0.45 to 1 ug RNA and random hexamers. Amplification of TCR beta CDR3 used immunoSEQ multiplex PCR across 54 Vbeta and 13 Jbeta. TCRdb called the immunoSEQ multiplex PCR reads again in MiXCR, with one record for every CDR3 protein. The sample consists of 130,000 to 150,000 distinct CDR3 sequences, approximately 93% of them appearing once. V was cut by 9 bases and J by 6 bases, with 17 bases left in between. Germline V gene lookup returns CDR1 MNHNS and CDR2 SASEGT. The CDR3 has 13 residues.

The sample was CD4+ T cells from PBMCs. The chain carries TRBV6-1 and TRBJ1-1, with D possibly matching TRBD1 (5 bases). The sequence came from a human donor in good health. The CDR3, as DNA: TGTGCCAGTTTTCTTCAGGGAGAGGCTGAAGCTTTCTTT. Protein sequence: CASFLQGEAEAFF.